This is a list of T cell receptor beta chains from one sample in a study of beta chain features in type 1 diabetes. The method was immunoSEQ multiplex PCR; TCRdb's version includes in-frame clones alone and lacks a portion of them. Here the sample spans about 400,000 clones, around 13% being singletons. The sample taken for sequencing was naive CD4+ T cells from blood. The receptors come from a man aged 18 to 30 in good health. CDR3s include the opening cysteine and the closing phenylalanine or tryptophan. D genes are given only for firm matches. The size entry is marked missing in some rows and otherwise reads once, few, many or a size class.

v_call,clone_size,d_call,j_call,cdr3_aa,cdr3_nt
TRBV10-3,.,.,TRBJ1-1,CAISMEGTEAFF,TGTGCCATCAGCATGGAGGGCACTGAAGCTTTCTTT
TRBV19,.,TRBD1,TRBJ2-7,CASSTWDRGSYEQYF,TGTGCCAGTAGTACCTGGGACAGGGGGTCCTACGAGCAGTACTTC
TRBV6-5,.,TRBD1,TRBJ2-3,CASSYYGQGASDTQYF,TGTGCCAGCAGTTACTACGGACAGGGGGCCTCAGATACGCAGTATTTT
TRBV30,few,TRBD1,TRBJ1-6,CAWSVLRTLRGNSPLHF,TGTGCCTGGAGTGTACTTCGGACCCTCAGGGGGAATTCACCCCTCCACTTT
TRBV6-5,.,.,TRBJ2-1,CATSDRNNEQFF,TGTGCCACCTCTGACAGGAACAATGAGCAGTTCTTC
TRBV5-1,.,TRBD2,TRBJ2-7,CASSLATSGQGYEQYF,TGCGCCAGCAGCTTGGCTACTAGCGGACAAGGGTACGAGCAGTACTTC
TRBV5-6,.,.,TRBJ1-5,CASSLVAGQPQHF,TGTGCCAGCAGCTTGGTAGCCGGTCAGCCCCAGCATTTT
TRBV4-3,.,TRBD1,TRBJ1-5,CASSQDLGQGYQPQHF,TGCGCCAGCAGCCAAGATCTGGGACAGGGTTATCAGCCCCAGCATTTT
TRBV7-2,few,TRBD1,TRBJ1-2,CASRTGGGYGYTF,TGTGCCAGCAGGACAGGGGGCGGCTATGGCTACACCTTC
TRBV29-1,.,.,TRBJ2-7,CSVNKGLNYEQYF,TGCAGCGTAAACAAAGGACTGAACTACGAGCAGTACTTC
TRBV6-5,.,.,TRBJ2-7,CASSSTGAGEYEQYF,TGTGCCAGCAGTTCAACAGGAGCTGGGGAATACGAGCAGTACTTC
TRBV5-6,few,.,TRBJ2-5,CASSLRGPRETQYF,TGTGCCAGCAGCCTTAGGGGTCCTCGCGAGACCCAGTACTTC
TRBV2,few,.,TRBJ2-2,CASSLTAELFF,TGTGCCAGCAGTCTGACAGCGGAGCTGTTTTTT
TRBV29-1,few,TRBD1,TRBJ1-4,CSALPQGAVNEKLFF,TGCAGCGCCCTCCCACAGGGGGCAGTTAATGAAAAACTGTTTTTT
TRBV7-2,few,.,TRBJ1-1,CASIAYRENTEAFF,TGTGCCAGCATCGCCTACAGGGAGAACACTGAAGCTTTCTTT
TRBV25-1,few,TRBD1,TRBJ1-2,CASSEFTGGYGYTF,TGTGCCAGCAGTGAATTCACAGGGGGCTATGGCTACACCTTC
TRBV6-5,.,.,TRBJ1-1,CASSVQGRTEAFF,TGTGCCAGCAGCGTCCAGGGGCGGACTGAAGCTTTCTTT
TRBV29-1,.,.,TRBJ2-3,CSVEEGGVVDTQYF,TGCAGCGTTGAAGAAGGCGGTGTCGTAGATACGCAGTATTTT
TRBV7-8,few,.,TRBJ2-2,CASKDFGRRPGELFF,TGTGCCAGCAAGGATTTTGGGCGGAGGCCCGGGGAGCTGTTTTTT
TRBV6-5,few,.,TRBJ1-1,CASSYPAQGRGTEAFF,TGTGCCAGCAGCTACCCCGCCCAGGGCCGAGGCACTGAAGCTTTCTTT
TRBV29-1,few,.,TRBJ1-1,CSVRGITEAFF,TGCAGCGTTCGAGGGATCACTGAAGCTTTCTTT
TRBV13,.,.,TRBJ2-7,CASRQTSGYQQYF,TGTGCCAGCAGACAAACTTCCGGGTACCAGCAGTACTTC
TRBV5-4,few,TRBD1,TRBJ2-7,CASSSEPDRVSYEQYF,TGTGCCAGCAGTTCGGAACCGGACAGGGTGTCCTACGAGCAGTACTTC
TRBV29-1,few,.,TRBJ2-7,CSARTETYEQYF,TGCAGCGCCCGGACAGAGACCTACGAGCAGTACTTC
TRBV2,.,.,TRBJ2-1,CASSSLEGNEQFF,TGTGCCAGCAGTAGCCTAGAGGGCAATGAGCAGTTCTTC
TRBV28,few,.,TRBJ1-2,CASGRAGYGYTF,TGTGCCAGCGGCCGGGCGGGCTATGGCTACACCTTC
TRBV29-1,.,TRBD2,TRBJ2-5,CSVEREGHRVETQYF,TGCAGCGTTGAAAGGGAGGGTCATCGTGTTGAGACCCAGTACTTC
TRBV7-8,.,.,TRBJ2-2,CASSWTGRRNTGELFF,TGTGCCAGCAGCTGGACTGGGAGACGGAACACCGGGGAGCTGTTTTTT
TRBV29-1,few,.,TRBJ2-1,CSVRKGLVNEQFF,TGCAGCGTTCGGAAGGGGTTAGTTAATGAGCAGTTCTTC
TRBV29-1,few,.,TRBJ1-1,CSVSGRGATEAFF,TGCAGCGTCTCCGGGAGGGGGGCCACTGAAGCTTTCTTT
TRBV10-3,few,.,TRBJ2-7,CAISDTYEQYF,TGTGCCATCAGTGACACCTACGAGCAGTACTTC
TRBV23-1,.,TRBD1,TRBJ2-7,CASSQQGAYEQYF,TGCGCCAGCAGTCAGCAGGGGGCTTACGAGCAGTACTTC
TRBV4-1,.,TRBD1,TRBJ2-6,CASSHGRDRTSGANVLTF,TGCGCCAGCAGCCATGGCCGGGACAGGACCTCTGGGGCCAACGTCCTGACTTTC
TRBV5-4,.,.,TRBJ2-2,CASSHALNTGELFF,TGTGCCAGCAGCCATGCACTGAACACCGGGGAGCTGTTTTTT
TRBV18,.,.,TRBJ2-5,CASSGRGQETQYF,TGTGCCAGCTCAGGACGGGGGCAAGAGACCCAGTACTTC
TRBV30,.,TRBD1,TRBJ1-1,CAWSVQGTAFF,TGTGCCTGGAGTGTACAGGGGACCGCTTTCTTT
TRBV4-3,.,TRBD2,TRBJ2-5,CASSLTGTSGRFGETQYF,TGCGCCAGCAGCCTTACCGGGACTAGCGGGAGGTTTGGGGAGACCCAGTACTTC
TRBV6-5,few,.,TRBJ2-7,CASSYRRGRYEQYF,TGTGCCAGCAGTTACCGCAGGGGAAGATACGAGCAGTACTTC
TRBV18,few,TRBD1,TRBJ2-1,CASSWDRGNEQFF,TGTGCCAGCTCATGGGACAGGGGGAATGAGCAGTTCTTC
TRBV27,few,TRBD2,TRBJ2-1,CASSLLAGYNEQFF,TGTGCCAGCAGTTTATTAGCGGGATACAATGAGCAGTTCTTC
TRBV4-3,.,TRBD1,TRBJ1-2,CASSPMGGQGAYGYTF,TGCGCCAGCAGCCCAATGGGGGGACAGGGGGCCTATGGCTACACCTTC
TRBV30,few,.,TRBJ2-3,CAWRAGRRMDTQYF,TGTGCCTGGCGCGCGGGCAGACGGATGGATACGCAGTATTTT
TRBV7-2,.,.,TRBJ2-6,CASSPQGTGANVLTF,TGTGCCAGCAGTCCTCAGGGTACTGGGGCCAACGTCCTGACTTTC
TRBV5-4,.,.,TRBJ2-7,CASSSGHDYEQYF,TGTGCCAGCAGCTCTGGACACGACTACGAGCAGTACTTC
TRBV7-3,few,.,TRBJ2-7,CASSPGGVNYEQYF,TGTGCCAGCAGCCCCGGAGGGGTGAACTACGAGCAGTACTTC
TRBV27,.,TRBD1,TRBJ2-7,CASGQGDRVDEQYF,TGTGCCAGCGGGCAAGGGGACAGGGTGGACGAGCAGTACTTC
TRBV2,.,.,TRBJ1-1,CASSVGRLNTEAFF,TGTGCCAGCAGTGTAGGCAGGCTTAACACTGAAGCTTTCTTT
TRBV5-4,.,.,TRBJ2-7,CASSFNLEQYF,TGTGCCAGCAGCTTCAACCTCGAGCAGTACTTC